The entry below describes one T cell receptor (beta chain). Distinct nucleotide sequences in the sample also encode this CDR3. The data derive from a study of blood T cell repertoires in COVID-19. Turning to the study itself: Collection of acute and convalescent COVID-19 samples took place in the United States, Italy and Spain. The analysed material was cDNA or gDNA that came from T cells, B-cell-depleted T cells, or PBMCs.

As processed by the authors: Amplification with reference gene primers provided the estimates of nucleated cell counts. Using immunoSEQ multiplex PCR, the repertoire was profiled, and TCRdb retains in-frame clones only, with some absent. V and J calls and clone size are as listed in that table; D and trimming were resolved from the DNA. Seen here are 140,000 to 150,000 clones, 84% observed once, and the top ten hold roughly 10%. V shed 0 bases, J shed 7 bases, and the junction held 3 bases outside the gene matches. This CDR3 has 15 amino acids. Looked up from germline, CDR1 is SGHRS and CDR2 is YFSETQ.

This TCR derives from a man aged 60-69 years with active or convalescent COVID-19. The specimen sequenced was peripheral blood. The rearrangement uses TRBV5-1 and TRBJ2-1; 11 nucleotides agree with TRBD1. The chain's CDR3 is CASSLGTGGLNEQFF. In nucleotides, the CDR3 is TGCGCCAGCAGCTTGGGGACAGGGGGCTTGAATGAGCAGTTCTTC.